A selection of T cell receptor beta chains follows, all from one sample in a study of blood T cell repertoires in COVID-19. Some clones are missing from TCRdb's copy, which holds only in-frame ones; the method was immunoSEQ multiplex PCR. The top ten clones hold roughly 4% of a sample with approximately 170,000 clones, about 86% of them seen once. The sample comprised PBMCs or T cells enriched from blood (not recorded which). These receptors came from a woman aged 50 to 60 in a cohort exposed to, infected with or recovered from COVID-19 (not recorded which). CDR3s include the opening cysteine and the closing phenylalanine or tryptophan. The D gene is left open where the match is weak. Not all rows give a size; the values are once, few, many and, for expanded clones, a class.

>TRBV6-2/TRBV6-3|few|TRBD2|TRBJ2-7
TGTGCCAGCAGTTATTCACGGACTAGCGGGAGCTCCTACGAGCAGTACTTC
CASSYSRTSGSSYEQYF
>TRBV29-1|.|TRBD1|TRBJ1-1
TGCAGCGTTGATACAGGGGTGACTGAAGCTTTCTTT
CSVDTGVTEAFF
>TRBV5-1|few|TRBD1|TRBJ1-6
TGCGCCAGCAGCTTGACAGGGGGTGATAATTCACCCCTCCACTTT
CASSLTGGDNSPLHF
>TRBV25-1|.|TRBD1|TRBJ1-2
TGTGCCAGCAGTGAACGACAGGGATTCTATGGCTACACCTTT
CASSERQGFYGYTF
>TRBV28|.|TRBD2|TRBJ2-1
TGTGCCAGCAGTAGACGACTAGCGGGAGGGAGTGCGAATGAGCAGTTCTTC
CASSRRLAGGSANEQFF
>TRBV29-1|.|TRBD1|TRBJ1-2
TGCAGCGTTGAAGGACAGGGATTTGGCGGCTACACCTTC
CSVEGQGFGGYTF
>TRBV14|.|TRBD1|TRBJ2-3
TGTGCCAGCAGCCGGGTTGGGACAGTTACAGATACGCAGTATTTT
CASSRVGTVTDTQYF
>TRBV28|.|.|TRBJ1-4
TGTGCCAGCAGTTACGCCGCGACACAACTGTTTTTT
CASSYAATQLFF
>TRBV3-1/TRBV3-2|.|.|TRBJ2-5
TGTGCCAGCAGCCCCCAATGGGGGGGGCTCAGTTCAGAGACCCAGTACTTC
CASSPQWGGLSSETQYF
>TRBV2|many|.|TRBJ1-5
TGTGCCAGCAGTGACAGGGTGGATCAGCCCCAGCATTTT
CASSDRVDQPQHF
>TRBV19|.|TRBD2|TRBJ2-1
TGTGCCAGTAGTTCGCCAGCGGGAGAGGCCACGGATGAGCAGTTCTTC
CASSSPAGEATDEQFF
>TRBV28|.|TRBD1|TRBJ1-2
TGTGCCAGCAGTTTAGATGGGACAGGGGGAGGTAACACCTTC
CASSLDGTGGGNTF
>TRBV15|.|.|TRBJ1-5
TGTGCCACCACCATTGGCAATCAGCCCCAGCATTTT
CATTIGNQPQHF
>TRBV14|.|.|TRBJ1-2
TGTGCCAGCAGCCAAGAACGACGGGGCTATGGCTACACCTTC
CASSQERRGYGYTF
>TRBV7-2|few|.|TRBJ1-1
TGTGCCAGCAGCTCCCATAGGGGGGGGCCAACTGAAGCTTTCTTT
CASSSHRGGPTEAFF
>TRBV2|.|TRBD2|TRBJ2-3
TGTGCCAGCAGTCCGGGGGGGGACGCAACAGATACGCAGTATTTT
CASSPGGDATDTQYF
>TRBV5-5|.|TRBD2|TRBJ2-7
TGTGCCAGCGGGTCTGGGACTAGCGGAAACTTCTACGAGCAGTACTTC
CASGSGTSGNFYEQYF
>TRBV6-5|.|.|TRBJ2-7
TGTGCCAGCAAGGATCCCTCGACTAGCTACGAGCAGTACTTC
CASKDPSTSYEQYF
>TRBV5-1|many|TRBD1|TRBJ2-1
TGCGCCAGCAGCTTGGCACAGGGGACGGAGCAGTTCTTC
CASSLAQGTEQFF
>TRBV5-4|.|TRBD2|TRBJ2-5
TGTGCCAGCAGCTTGGCGGATAGCGGGGGTTTAGGGGAGACCCAGTACTTC
CASSLADSGGLGETQYF
>TRBV4-1|.|.|TRBJ1-2
TGCGCCAGCAGCCCTATAGTTCCTAGCTACCCTAACTATGGCTACACCTTC
CASSPIVPSYPNYGYTF
>TRBV9|.|.|TRBJ1-2
TGTGCCAGCAGCGTGACAGGCCATGGCTACACCTTC
CASSVTGHGYTF
>TRBV7-2|.|TRBD2|TRBJ2-1
TGTGCCAGCAGCCCAGCGGGGGGCCGGTCCTACAATGAGCAGTTCTTC
CASSPAGGRSYNEQFF
>TRBV7-9|.|TRBD1|TRBJ1-2
TGTGCCACCACATCCGGGACAGGTGACTATGGCTACACCTTC
CATTSGTGDYGYTF
>TRBV4-1|.|.|TRBJ2-3
TGCGCCAGCAGCCATCCTGCGGGGGCGGAAAGGACAGATACGCAGTATTTT
CASSHPAGAERTDTQYF
>TRBV28|.|.|TRBJ1-5
TGTGCCAGCACTTCGATGGGAGGGGGGCTTGGTCAGCCCCAGCATTTT
CASTSMGGGLGQPQHF
>TRBV5-1|.|.|TRBJ1-1
TGCGCCAGCAGCTTGGGTCGGGGATCCACTGAAGCTTTCTTT
CASSLGRGSTEAFF
>TRBV13|.|.|TRBJ2-2
TGTGCCAGCAGCTCTCGACTGGGGCGGAGAAACACCGGGGAGCTGTTTTTT
CASSSRLGRRNTGELFF
>TRBV3-1/TRBV3-2|.|TRBD2|TRBJ2-3
TGTGCCAGCAGCCATCCCACAAGCGGGGGGAAACCCGGGCATACGCAGTATTTT
CASSHPTSGGKPGHTQYF
>TRBV3-1/TRBV3-2|few|TRBD2|TRBJ2-1
TGTGCCAGCAGCCGTATGGGACTAGCGGCCTACAATGAGCAGTTCTTC
CASSRMGLAAYNEQFF
>TRBV5-1|.|.|TRBJ1-1
TGCGCCAGCAGCTTGGAGGGAGTCCCTAACACTGAAGCTTTCTTT
CASSLEGVPNTEAFF
>TRBV6-5|.|.|TRBJ2-1
TGTGCCAGCAGTTATGAAACAGGACCGTACAATGAGCAGTTCTTC
CASSYETGPYNEQFF
>TRBV27|.|TRBD1|TRBJ2-1
TGTGCCAGCAGATACTCAGGGGGACCCTACAATGAGCAGTTCTTC
CASRYSGGPYNEQFF